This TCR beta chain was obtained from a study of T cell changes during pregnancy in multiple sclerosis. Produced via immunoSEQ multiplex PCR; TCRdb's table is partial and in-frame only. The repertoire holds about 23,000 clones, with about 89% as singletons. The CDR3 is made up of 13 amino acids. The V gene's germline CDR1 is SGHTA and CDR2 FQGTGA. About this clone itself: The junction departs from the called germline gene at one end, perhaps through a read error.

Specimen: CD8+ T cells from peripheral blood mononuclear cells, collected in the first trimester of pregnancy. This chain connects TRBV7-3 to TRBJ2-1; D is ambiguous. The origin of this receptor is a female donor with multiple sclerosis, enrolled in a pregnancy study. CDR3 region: CASRRSNYDEQFF. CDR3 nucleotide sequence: TGTGCCAGCAGGAGATCAAACTACGATGAGCAGTTCTTC.